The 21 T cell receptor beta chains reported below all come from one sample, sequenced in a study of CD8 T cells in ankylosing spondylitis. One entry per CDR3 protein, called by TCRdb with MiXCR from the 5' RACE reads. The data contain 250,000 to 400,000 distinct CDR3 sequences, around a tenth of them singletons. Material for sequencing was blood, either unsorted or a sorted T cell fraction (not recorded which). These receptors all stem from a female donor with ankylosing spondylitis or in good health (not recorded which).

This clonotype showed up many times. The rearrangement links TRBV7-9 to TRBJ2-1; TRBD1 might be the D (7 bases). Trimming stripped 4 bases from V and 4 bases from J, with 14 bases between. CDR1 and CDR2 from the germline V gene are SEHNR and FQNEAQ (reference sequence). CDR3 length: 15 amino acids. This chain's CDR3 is CASSYQGGAYNEQFF. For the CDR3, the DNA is TGTGCCAGCAGCTACCAGGGGGGCGCATACAATGAGCAGTTCTTC.

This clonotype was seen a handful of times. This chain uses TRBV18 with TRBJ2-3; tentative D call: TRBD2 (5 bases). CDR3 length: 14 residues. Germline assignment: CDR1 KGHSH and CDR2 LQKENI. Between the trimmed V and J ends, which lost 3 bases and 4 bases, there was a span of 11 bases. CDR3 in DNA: TGTGCCAGCTCACCGCCGGAGGTCCCAGATACGCAGTATTTT. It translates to CASSPPEVPDTQYF.

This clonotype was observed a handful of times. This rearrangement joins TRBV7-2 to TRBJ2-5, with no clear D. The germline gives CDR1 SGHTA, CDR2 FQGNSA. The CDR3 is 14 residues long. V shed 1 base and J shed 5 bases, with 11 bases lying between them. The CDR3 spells CASSLVRSAETQYF. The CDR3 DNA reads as TGTGCCAGCAGCTTAGTGAGGTCGGCCGAGACCCAGTACTTC.

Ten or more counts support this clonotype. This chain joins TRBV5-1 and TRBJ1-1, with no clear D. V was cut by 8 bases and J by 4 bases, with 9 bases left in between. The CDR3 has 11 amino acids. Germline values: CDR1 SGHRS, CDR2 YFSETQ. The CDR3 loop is CASKRSTEAFF. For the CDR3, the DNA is TGCGCCAGTAAGCGGTCCACTGAAGCTTTCTTT.

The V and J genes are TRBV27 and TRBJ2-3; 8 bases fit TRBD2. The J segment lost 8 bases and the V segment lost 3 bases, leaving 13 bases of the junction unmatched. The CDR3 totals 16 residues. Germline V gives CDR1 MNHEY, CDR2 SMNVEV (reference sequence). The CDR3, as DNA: TGTGCCAGCAGTTTGGGCTCTGAGCGGGGGCACGGTACGCAGTATTTT. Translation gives CASSLGSERGHGTQYF.

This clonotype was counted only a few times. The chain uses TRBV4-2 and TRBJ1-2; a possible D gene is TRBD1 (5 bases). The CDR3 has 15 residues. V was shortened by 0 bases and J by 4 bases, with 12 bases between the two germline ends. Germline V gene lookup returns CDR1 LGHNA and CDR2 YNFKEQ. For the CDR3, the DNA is TGTGCCAGCAGCCAAGATCCCCAAGGGACCTATGGCTACACCTTC. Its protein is CASSQDPQGTYGYTF.

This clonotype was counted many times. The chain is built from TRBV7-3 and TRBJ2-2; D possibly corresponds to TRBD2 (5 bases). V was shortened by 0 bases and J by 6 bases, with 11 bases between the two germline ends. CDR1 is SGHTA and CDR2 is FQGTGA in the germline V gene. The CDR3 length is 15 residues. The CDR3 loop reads CASSLTPAGPGELFF. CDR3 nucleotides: TGTGCCAGCAGCTTAACGCCGGCGGGCCCCGGGGAGCTGTTTTTT.

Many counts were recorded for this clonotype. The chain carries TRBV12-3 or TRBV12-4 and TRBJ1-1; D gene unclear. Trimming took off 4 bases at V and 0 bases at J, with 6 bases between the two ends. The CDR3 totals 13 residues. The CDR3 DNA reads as TGTGCCAGCAGTTCTGAGCTGAACACTGAAGCTTTCTTT. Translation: CASSSELNTEAFF.

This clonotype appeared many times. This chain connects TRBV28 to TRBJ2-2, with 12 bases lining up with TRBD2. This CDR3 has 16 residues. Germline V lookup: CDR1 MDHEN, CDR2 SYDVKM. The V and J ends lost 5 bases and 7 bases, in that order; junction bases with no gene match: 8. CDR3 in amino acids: CASSRLAGGKFGELFF. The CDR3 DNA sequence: TGTGCCAGCAGTCGTCTAGCGGGAGGGAAATTCGGGGAGCTGTTTTTT.

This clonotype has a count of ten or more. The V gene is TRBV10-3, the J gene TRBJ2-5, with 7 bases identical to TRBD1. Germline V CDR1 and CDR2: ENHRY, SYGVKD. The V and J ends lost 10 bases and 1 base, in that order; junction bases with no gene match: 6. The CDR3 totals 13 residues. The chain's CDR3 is CATGTGVQETQYF. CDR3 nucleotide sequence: TGTGCCACCGGAACAGGGGTCCAAGAGACCCAGTACTTC.

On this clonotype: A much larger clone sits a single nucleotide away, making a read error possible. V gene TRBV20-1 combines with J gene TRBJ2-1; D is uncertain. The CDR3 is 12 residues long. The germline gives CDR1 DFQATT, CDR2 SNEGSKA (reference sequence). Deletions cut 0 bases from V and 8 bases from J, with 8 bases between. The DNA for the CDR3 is TGCAGTGCTAGAGATCCCCTGCATGAGCAGTTCTTC. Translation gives CSARDPLHEQFF.

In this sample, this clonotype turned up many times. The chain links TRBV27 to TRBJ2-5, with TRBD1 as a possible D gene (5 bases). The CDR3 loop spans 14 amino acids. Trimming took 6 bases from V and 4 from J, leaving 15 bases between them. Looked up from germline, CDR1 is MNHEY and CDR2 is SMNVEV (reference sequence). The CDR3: CASSPAGRGETQYF. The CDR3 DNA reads TGTGCCAGCAGCCCCGCCGGAAGGGGAGAGACCCAGTACTTC.

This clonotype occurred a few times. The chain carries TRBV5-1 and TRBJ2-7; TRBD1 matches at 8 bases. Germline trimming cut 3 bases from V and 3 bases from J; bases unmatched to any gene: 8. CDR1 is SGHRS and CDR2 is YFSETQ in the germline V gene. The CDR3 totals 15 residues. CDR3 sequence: CASSYTGTGYYEQYF. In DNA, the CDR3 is TGCGCCAGCAGCTACACCGGGACAGGTTACTACGAGCAGTACTTC.

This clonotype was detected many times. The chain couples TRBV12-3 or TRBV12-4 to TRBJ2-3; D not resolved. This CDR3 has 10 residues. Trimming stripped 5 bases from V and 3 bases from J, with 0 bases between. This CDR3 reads CASSTDTQYF. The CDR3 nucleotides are TGTGCCAGCAGTACAGATACGCAGTATTTT.

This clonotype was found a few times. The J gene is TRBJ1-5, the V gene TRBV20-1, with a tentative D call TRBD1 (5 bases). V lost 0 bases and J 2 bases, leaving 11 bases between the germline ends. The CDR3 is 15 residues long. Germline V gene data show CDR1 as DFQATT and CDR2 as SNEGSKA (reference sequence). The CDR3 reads CSARDGDERNQPQHF. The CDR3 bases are TGCAGTGCTAGAGATGGGGACGAACGCAATCAGCCCCAGCATTTT.

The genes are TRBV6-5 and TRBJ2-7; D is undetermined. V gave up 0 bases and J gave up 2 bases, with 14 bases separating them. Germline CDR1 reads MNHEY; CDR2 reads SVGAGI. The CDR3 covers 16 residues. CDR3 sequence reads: CASSYSTPRAPYEQYF. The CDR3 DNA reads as TGTGCCAGCAGTTACTCGACTCCCCGGGCCCCCTACGAGCAGTACTTC.

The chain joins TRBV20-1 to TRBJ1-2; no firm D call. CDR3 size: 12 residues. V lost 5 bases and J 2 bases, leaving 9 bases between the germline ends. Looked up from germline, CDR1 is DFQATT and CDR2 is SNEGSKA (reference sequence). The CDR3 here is CSALITNYGYTF. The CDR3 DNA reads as TGCAGTGCTCTAATCACCAACTATGGCTACACCTTC.

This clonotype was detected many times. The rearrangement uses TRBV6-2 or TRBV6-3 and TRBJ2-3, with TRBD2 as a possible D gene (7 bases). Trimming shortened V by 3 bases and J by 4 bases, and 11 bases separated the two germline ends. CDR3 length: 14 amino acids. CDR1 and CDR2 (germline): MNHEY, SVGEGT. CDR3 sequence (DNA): TGTGCCAGCAGTTATGGCGGGGGCGCAGATACGCAGTATTTT. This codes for CASSYGGGADTQYF.

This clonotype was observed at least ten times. CDR3 bases: TGTGCCAGCAGCCTCCAGCGGGAAAGCCCGTATTTT. Its protein is CASSLQRESPYF. The rearrangement joins TRBV4-2 to TRBJ2-3, with 7 bases lining up with TRBD2. V lost 4 bases and J lost 14; bases outside the gene matches: 9. Germline V CDR1 and CDR2: LGHNA, YNFKEQ. This CDR3 is 12 amino acids long.

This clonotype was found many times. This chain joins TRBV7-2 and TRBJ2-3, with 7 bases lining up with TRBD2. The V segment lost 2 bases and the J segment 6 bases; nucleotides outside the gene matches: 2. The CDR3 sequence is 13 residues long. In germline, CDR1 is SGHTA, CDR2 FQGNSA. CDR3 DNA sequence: TGTGCCAGCAGCTTAAGACTAGCCGATACGCAGTATTTT. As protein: CASSLRLADTQYF.

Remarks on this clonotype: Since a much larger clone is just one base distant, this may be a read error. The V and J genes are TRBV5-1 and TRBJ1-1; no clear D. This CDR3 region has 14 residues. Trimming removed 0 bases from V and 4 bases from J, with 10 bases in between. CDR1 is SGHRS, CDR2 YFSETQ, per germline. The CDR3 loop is CASSLGASVTEAFF. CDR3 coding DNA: TGCGCCAGCAGCTTGGGGGCGTCGGTCACTGAAGCTTTCTTT.